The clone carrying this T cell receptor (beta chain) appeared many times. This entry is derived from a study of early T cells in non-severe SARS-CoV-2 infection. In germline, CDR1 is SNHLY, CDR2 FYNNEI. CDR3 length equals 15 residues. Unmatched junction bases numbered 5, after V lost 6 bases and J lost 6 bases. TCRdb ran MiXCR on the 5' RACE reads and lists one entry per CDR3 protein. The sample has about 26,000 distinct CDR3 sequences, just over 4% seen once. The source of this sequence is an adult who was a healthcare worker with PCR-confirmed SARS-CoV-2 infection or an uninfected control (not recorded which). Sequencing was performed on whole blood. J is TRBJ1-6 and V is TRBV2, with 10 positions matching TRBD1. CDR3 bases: TGTGCCAGCAGGTCCGGGACAGGGGTTAATTCACCCCTCCACTTT. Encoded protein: CASRSGTGVNSPLHF.